The 21 T cell receptor beta chains below come from one sample, sequenced in a study of T-cell reconstitution after alpha-beta-depleted transplantation in children. Preparation of the TCRbeta library used unique molecular identifiers. TCRdb independently ran MiXCR on the PCR reads; one entry per CDR3 protein. The sample has fewer than 750,000 distinct CDR3 sequences, about a quarter seen once. The input for sequencing was PBMCs, taken before TCRalphabeta/CD19-depleted stem cell transplant. The receptors stem from a boy younger than two with Wiskott-Aldrich syndrome, due to receive a stem cell transplant.

This clonotype appeared a few times. The chain has TRBV5-1 and TRBJ1-1; tentative D call: TRBD1 (6 bases). The length of the CDR3 is 15 residues. The germline V gene has CDR1 SGHRS and CDR2 YFSETQ. V dropped 3 bases and J dropped 0 bases, with 12 bases sitting between them. The CDR3 is CASSYRGAVNTEAFF. The CDR3 DNA reads TGCGCCAGCAGCTACCGGGGGGCCGTGAACACTGAAGCTTTCTTT.

The table lists this clonotype with a count of one. This rearrangement joins TRBV28 to TRBJ2-1; a possible D gene is TRBD2 (6 bases). Germline V lookup: CDR1 MDHEN, CDR2 SYDVKM. V was trimmed by 6 bases and J by 11 bases, leaving 23 bases between them. This CDR3 is 15 amino acids long. CDR3 region: CASSLRLVSGNKQFF. Written as DNA, the CDR3 is TGTGCCAGCAGCCTAAGACTAGTATCCGGGAATAAGCAGTTCTTC.

This clonotype was detected many times. The J gene is TRBJ2-1, the V gene TRBV5-1; D could derive from TRBD1 or TRBD2 (5 bases each). Germline-derived CDR1 and CDR2 are SGHRS and YFSETQ. The ends were cut back, 0 bases at V and 6 bases at J, with 16 bases in the middle. The CDR3 consists of 16 residues. For the CDR3, the DNA is TGCGCCAGCAGCTTGGTTACCGGGACCGACCCCAATGAGCAGTTCTTC. Amino acids: CASSLVTGTDPNEQFF.

This clonotype showed up just a few times. The chain combines TRBV6-5 with TRBJ2-1; D unresolved. The germline V and J ends were trimmed by 4 bases and 14 bases, with 18 bases remaining between them. The CDR3 covers 13 residues. Germline lookup yields CDR1 MNHEY and CDR2 SVGAGI. The CDR3 bases are TGTGCCAGCAGTTCTCGGACGGATAACTTGGAGTTCTTC. It yields the protein CASSSRTDNLEFF.

This clonotype was seen only a few times. The chain recombines TRBV27 with TRBJ2-7, with D perhaps matching TRBD2 (5 bases). This CDR3 comprises 14 residues. Trimming removed 0 bases at V and 2 bases at J, with 8 bases between. The V gene's germline CDR1 is MNHEY and CDR2 SMNVEV (reference sequence). The CDR3 DNA sequence: TGTGCCAGCAGTTTATCGGCGGGTCCCTACGAGCAGTACTTC. It specifies CASSLSAGPYEQYF.

This clonotype was seen only a few times. The gene calls are TRBV10-3 and TRBJ2-7, with 10 nucleotides matching TRBD2. The CDR3 spans 16 residues. Germline lookup yields CDR1 ENHRY and CDR2 SYGVKD. The J segment lost 9 bases and the V segment lost 3 bases, leaving 14 bases of the junction unmatched. CDR3 in amino acids: CAISDLPAGGPSGQYF. Written as DNA, the CDR3 is TGTGCCATCAGTGACCTTCCAGCGGGAGGGCCGAGTGGGCAGTACTTC.

The chain joins TRBV25-1 to TRBJ2-3, with 7 bases identical to TRBD1. The CDR3 spans 15 residues. From germline, CDR1 is MGHDK and CDR2 SYGVNS. Unmatched junction bases numbered 7, after V lost 6 bases and J lost 1 base. CDR3 region: CASSAAGTGTDTQYF. In DNA form, the CDR3 reads TGTGCCAGCAGCGCCGCCGGGACAGGCACAGATACGCAGTATTTT.

The gene calls are TRBV5-5 and TRBJ2-7; D might be TRBD1 (6 bases). In germline, CDR1 is SGHKS, CDR2 YYEKEE (reference sequence). V lost 4 bases and J lost 3, with 11 bases in between. CDR3 length: 13 amino acids. The DNA of the CDR3 is TGTGCCAGCAGCCACAGGGTATTCTACGAGCAGTACTTC. This translates into CASSHRVFYEQYF.

This clonotype was counted a few times. This chain joins TRBV24-1 and TRBJ2-2; 7 bases are a match to TRBD2. CDR1 and CDR2 (germline): KGHDR, SFDVKD. The CDR3 has 16 amino acids. V shed 5 bases and J 2 bases; nucleotides not matched to a gene: 7. The DNA for the CDR3 is TGTGCCACCAGTGCCCGCGGGGGTTACAACACCGGGGAGCTGTTTTTT. Translation gives CATSARGGYNTGELFF.

The V gene is TRBV11-1, the J gene TRBJ1-1; no definite D call. Trimming cost V 7 bases and J 2 bases, with 11 bases left between them. Germline V gives CDR1 SGHAT, CDR2 FQDESV (reference sequence). The CDR3 runs to 13 residues. CDR3 in DNA: TGTGCCAGCACCGAACGAATTAACACTGAAGCTTTCTTT. Residues: CASTERINTEAFF. Together with reference TRBV11-1 and TRBJ1-1, the CDR3 gives the full variable domain: EAEVAQSPRYKITEKSQAVAFWCDPISGHATLYWYRQILGQGPELLVQFQDESVVDDSQLPKDRFSAERLKGVDSTLKIQPAELGDSAMYLCASTERINTEAFFGQGTRLTVV.

The chain links TRBV20-1 to TRBJ2-7; 8 bases fit TRBD2. The ends lost 4 bases at V and 2 bases at J; junction bases unmatched: 7. Germline values: CDR1 DFQATT, CDR2 SNEGSKA (reference sequence). This CDR3 is 14 amino acids long. The CDR3 DNA sequence: TGCAGTGCTACCATGGGACTAGTGGCCTACGAGCAGTACTTC. Its translation: CSATMGLVAYEQYF.

The chain employs TRBV29-1 and TRBJ2-1, with D tentatively TRBD2 (6 bases). CDR1 SQVTM and CDR2 ANQGSEA come from the germline V gene. V was cut by 0 bases and J by 3 bases, with 15 bases left in between. CDR3 length: 16 residues. The CDR3 bases are TGCAGCGTTGAAGATCTAGGCGGGGCCTACTACAATGAGCAGTTCTTC. This encodes CSVEDLGGAYYNEQFF.

This clonotype was seen only a few times. The V and J genes are TRBV4-1 and TRBJ2-5; 7 bases line up with TRBD2. There are 15 residues in the CDR3. Germline CDR1 MGHRA, CDR2 YSYEKL. V was pared by 4 bases and J by 4 bases, with 9 bases of the junction left unmatched. CDR3 residues: CASSRWSGNGETQYF. The CDR3 nucleotides read TGCGCCAGCAGCCGTTGGAGCGGGAACGGAGAGACCCAGTACTTC.

The chain joins TRBV7-3 to TRBJ2-2; possibly TRBD1 for D (5 bases). V was pared by 0 bases and J by 7 bases, with 9 bases between. The CDR3 is made up of 14 amino acids. Germline CDR1 reads SGHTA; CDR2 reads FQGTGA. Here the CDR3 reads CASSLTRELGELFF. The CDR3 coding sequence is TGTGCCAGCAGCTTAACCAGGGAACTCGGGGAGCTGTTTTTT. Variable domain in full (rest from reference TRBV7-3 and TRBJ2-2): GAGVSQTPSNKVTEKGKYVELRCDPISGHTALYWYRQSLGQGPEFLIYFQGTGAADDSGLPNDRFFAVRPEGSVSTLKIQRTERGDSAVYLCASSLTRELGELFFGEGSRLTVL.

This clonotype was counted a few times. The chain has TRBV12-3 or TRBV12-4 and TRBJ1-3; D gene unclear. This CDR3 is 13 amino acids long. Trimming took off 2 bases at V and 5 bases at J, with 7 bases between the two ends. The CDR3 region has the DNA TGTGCCAGCAGTTTACAGACCCGAAACACCATATATTTT. Translation: CASSLQTRNTIYF.

This clonotype was observed a handful of times. The gene calls are TRBV25-1 and TRBJ2-1; possibly TRBD2 for D (5 bases). From germline, CDR1 is MGHDK and CDR2 SYGVNS. This CDR3 has 15 amino acids. V lost 0 bases to trimming and J lost 7 bases, with 13 bases between them. CDR3 coding DNA: TGTGCCAGCAGTGAATATAAGGCGTCGGGGAATGAGCAGTTCTTC. Amino acids: CASSEYKASGNEQFF.

This chain connects TRBV20-1 to TRBJ2-1; unclear D gene. Germline CDR1 is DFQATT and CDR2 is SNEGSKA (reference sequence). The CDR3 length is 13 residues. The ends were cut back, 7 bases at V and 5 bases at J, with 15 bases in the middle. This chain's CDR3 is CSVLTALNNEQFF. For the CDR3, the DNA is TGCAGTGTTTTGACTGCTCTCAACAATGAGCAGTTCTTC.

The J gene is TRBJ2-3, the V gene TRBV5-1; 10 bases agree with TRBD2. The germline gives CDR1 SGHRS, CDR2 YFSETQ. Trimming took 4 bases from V and 2 from J; bases not matched to a gene: 7. This CDR3 has 16 residues. Here the CDR3 DNA reads TGCGCCAGCAGCACTCCTAGCGGGAGCATCACAGATACGCAGTATTTT. Amino acid sequence: CASSTPSGSITDTQYF.

V gene TRBV10-3 combines with J gene TRBJ2-7; TRBD2 matches at 11 bases. This CDR3 has 16 amino acids. Germline V gene data show CDR1 as ENHRY and CDR2 as SYGVKD. The junction had 6 bases not matched to a gene; V was cut back by 3 bases and J by 2 bases. The CDR3 sequence is CAISDLAGGGAYEQYF. The CDR3 coding sequence is TGTGCCATCAGTGATCTAGCGGGAGGCGGTGCCTACGAGCAGTACTTC.

The V and J genes are TRBV14 and TRBJ2-7; no definite D call. V lost 0 bases and J 1 base, leaving 10 bases between the germline ends. Looked up from germline, CDR1 is SGHDN and CDR2 is FVKESK. The CDR3 is made up of 15 amino acids. The CDR3 bases are TGTGCCAGCAGCCAAGACCTAAATCCGTCCTACGAGCAGTACTTC. Translation gives CASSQDLNPSYEQYF.

The sample holds a few counts of this clonotype. V gene TRBV5-1 combines with J gene TRBJ2-3; no definite D call. Trimming took off 8 bases at V and 1 base at J, with 14 bases between the two ends. Germline CDR1 reads SGHRS; CDR2 reads YFSETQ. The CDR3 is 14 residues long. In nucleotides, the CDR3 is TGCGCCAGTACTTTGAGTGGAGGCACAGATACGCAGTATTTT. As protein: CASTLSGGTDTQYF. The variable domain in full, completed from reference TRBV5-1 and TRBJ2-3, reads KAGVTQTPRYLIKTRGQQVTLSCSPISGHRSVSWYQQTPGQGLQFLFEYFSETQRNKGNFPGRFSGRQFSNSRSEMNVSTLELGDSALYLCASTLSGGTDTQYFGPGTRLTVL.